Listed below are T cell receptor beta chains from one sample, sequenced in a study of blood T cell repertoires in COVID-19. The method was immunoSEQ multiplex PCR; TCRdb's version includes in-frame clones alone and lacks a portion of them. The sample has nearly 300,000 clones, roughly 89% seen once; the top ten hold less than 3.5%. Sequencing was done on a sample of PBMCs or T cells enriched from blood (not recorded which). The receptors originated from a woman between 45 and 65 years old who had been exposed to COVID-19. CDR3s include the opening cysteine and the closing phenylalanine or tryptophan. A D gene is named only where the DNA matches it firmly. Not all rows give a size; the values are once, few, many and, for expanded clones, a class.

TRBJ1-1	TRBV7-9	-	-	TGTGCCAGCAGCTTAGTGGGGGGGAGGAACACTGAAGCTTTCTTT	CASSLVGGRNTEAFF
TRBJ2-7	TRBV5-4	-	-	TGTGCCAGCAGCTTGGTAGGGGCTACCCCATACGAGCAGTACTTC	CASSLVGATPYEQYF
TRBJ2-3	TRBV5-1	TRBD1	-	TGCGCCAGCAGCTTGGTTGGACAGGGTGGAGATACGCAGTATTTT	CASSLVGQGGDTQYF
TRBJ2-7	TRBV3-1/TRBV3-2	TRBD1	-	TGTGCCAGCAGCTACTCGGGACAGTCCTACGAGCAGTACTTC	CASSYSGQSYEQYF
TRBJ2-2	TRBV3-1/TRBV3-2	TRBD2	-	TGTGCCACCTCGAAATTGAGGACTAGCGGGGAAGCGAACACCGGGGAGCTGTTTTTT	CATSKLRTSGEANTGELFF
TRBJ2-2	TRBV3-1/TRBV3-2	TRBD1	-	TGTGCCAGCAGCCATTGGGACAGTCACACCGGGGAGCTGTTTTTT	CASSHWDSHTGELFF
TRBJ1-1	TRBV2	-	-	TGTGCCAGCAAGCAGGGTGGTTGGACTGAAGCTTTCTTT	CASKQGGWTEAFF
TRBJ1-4	TRBV20-1	-	-	TGCAGGGCGGACAGCCATGAAAAACTGTTTTTT	CRADSHEKLFF
TRBJ1-3	TRBV4-2	-	-	TGTGCCAGCAGCCAAGTTATCAGGATTGACTCTGGAAACACCATATATTTT	CASSQVIRIDSGNTIYF
TRBJ1-2	TRBV30	-	-	TGTGCCTGGACAGATCACTATGGCTACACCTTC	CAWTDHYGYTF
TRBJ1-1	TRBV2	-	-	TGTGCCAGCAGCGAGCTGGGCCTGAACACTGAAGCTTTCTTT	CASSELGLNTEAFF
TRBJ2-1	TRBV15	TRBD2	-	TGTGCCACCAGCAGAGCCGGAGGAGGACTAGCGGGGTTCGCGGAGCAGTTCTTC	CATSRAGGGLAGFAEQFF
TRBJ1-2	TRBV5-4	TRBD1	-	TGTGCCAGCAGCTTGGGGTCCGGGACAGGGGTTGGCGGCTACACCTTC	CASSLGSGTGVGGYTF
TRBJ2-7	TRBV2	TRBD1	-	TGTGCCAGCACACGCGACAGGGGGGAGGAGCAGTACTTC	CASTRDRGEEQYF
TRBJ1-1	TRBV5-4	-	once	TGTGCCAGCAGCCAAATATACAGGGAATGGCACACTGAAGCTTTCTTT	CASSQIYREWHTEAFF